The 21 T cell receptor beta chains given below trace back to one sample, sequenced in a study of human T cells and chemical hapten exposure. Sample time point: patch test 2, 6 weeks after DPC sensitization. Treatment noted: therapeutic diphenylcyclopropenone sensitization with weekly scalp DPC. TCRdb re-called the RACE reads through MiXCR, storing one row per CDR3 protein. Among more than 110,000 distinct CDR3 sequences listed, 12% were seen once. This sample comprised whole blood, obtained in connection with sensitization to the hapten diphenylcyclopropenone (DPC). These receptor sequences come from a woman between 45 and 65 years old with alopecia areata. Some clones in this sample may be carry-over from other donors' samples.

The CDR3 reads CARSSPRQGRRNEQFF. The CDR3, as DNA: TGTGCCAGAAGCTCCCCCAGACAGGGGCGACGGAATGAGCAGTTCTTC. The V call is TRBV5-3, the J call TRBJ2-1, with 8 bases aligning to TRBD1. TRBV5-3 is an open reading frame, and its role is uncertain. The length of the CDR3 is 16 residues. V dropped 3 bases and J dropped 7; count of bases not matched to a gene: 12.

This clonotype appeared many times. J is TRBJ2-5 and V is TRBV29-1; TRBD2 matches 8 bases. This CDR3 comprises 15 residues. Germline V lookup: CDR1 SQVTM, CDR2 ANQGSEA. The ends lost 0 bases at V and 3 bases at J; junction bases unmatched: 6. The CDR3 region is CSVEDLQAGEETQYF. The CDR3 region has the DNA TGCAGCGTTGAAGATCTGCAAGCGGGAGAAGAGACCCAGTACTTC.

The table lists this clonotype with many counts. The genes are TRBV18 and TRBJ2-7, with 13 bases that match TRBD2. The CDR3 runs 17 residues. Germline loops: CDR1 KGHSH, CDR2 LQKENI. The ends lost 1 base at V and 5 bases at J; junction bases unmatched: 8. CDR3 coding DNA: TGTGCCAGCTCACCACTCGCACTAGCGGGAGGGGCCCACGAGCAGTACTTC. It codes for CASSPLALAGGAHEQYF.

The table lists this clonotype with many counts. The CDR3 loop is CASSSTRPSPWRADKNIQYF. The CDR3 coding sequence is TGTGCCAGCAGTAGCACCCGGCCCTCACCGTGGAGAGCGGACAAAAACATTCAGTACTTC. The chain links TRBV6-5 to TRBJ2-4; D is possibly TRBD2 (5 bases). This CDR3 region has 20 residues. The germline V gene encodes CDR1 MNHEY and CDR2 SVGAGI. The V and J ends lost 5 bases and 3 bases respectively, with 29 bases between them.

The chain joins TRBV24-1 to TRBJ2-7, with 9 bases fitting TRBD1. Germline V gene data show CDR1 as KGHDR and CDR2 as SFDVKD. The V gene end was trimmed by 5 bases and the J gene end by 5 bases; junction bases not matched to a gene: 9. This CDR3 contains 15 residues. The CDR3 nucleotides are TGTGCCACCAGTGGTTTTCGGACAGGGGACCACGAGCAGTACTTC. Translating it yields CATSGFRTGDHEQYF.

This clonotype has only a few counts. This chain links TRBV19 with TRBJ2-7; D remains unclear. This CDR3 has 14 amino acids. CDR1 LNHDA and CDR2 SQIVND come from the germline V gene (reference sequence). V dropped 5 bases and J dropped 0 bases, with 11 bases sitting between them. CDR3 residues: CASSVGLSSYEQYF. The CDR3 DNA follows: TGTGCCAGTAGTGTGGGTCTTTCCTCCTACGAGCAGTACTTC.

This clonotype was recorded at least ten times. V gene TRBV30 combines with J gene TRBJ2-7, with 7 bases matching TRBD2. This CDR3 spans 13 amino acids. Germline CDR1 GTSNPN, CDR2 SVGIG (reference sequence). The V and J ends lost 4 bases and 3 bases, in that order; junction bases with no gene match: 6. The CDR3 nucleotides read TGTGCCTGGAAAAAGGGAGGGATCTACGAGCAGTACTTC. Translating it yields CAWKKGGIYEQYF.

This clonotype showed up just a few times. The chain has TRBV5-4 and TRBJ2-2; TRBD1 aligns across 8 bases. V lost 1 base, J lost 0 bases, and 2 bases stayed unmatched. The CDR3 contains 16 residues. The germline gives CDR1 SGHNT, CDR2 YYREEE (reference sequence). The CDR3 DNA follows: TGTGCCAGCAGCTTGCCGGGACAGGCGAACACCGGGGAGCTGTTTTTT. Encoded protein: CASSLPGQANTGELFF.

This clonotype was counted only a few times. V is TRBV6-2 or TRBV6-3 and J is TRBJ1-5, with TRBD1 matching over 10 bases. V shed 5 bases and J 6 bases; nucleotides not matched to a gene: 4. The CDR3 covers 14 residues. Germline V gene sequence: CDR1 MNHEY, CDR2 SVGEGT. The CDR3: CASSRTGGSQPQHF. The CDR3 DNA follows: TGTGCCAGCAGTCGGACAGGGGGGAGTCAGCCCCAGCATTTT.

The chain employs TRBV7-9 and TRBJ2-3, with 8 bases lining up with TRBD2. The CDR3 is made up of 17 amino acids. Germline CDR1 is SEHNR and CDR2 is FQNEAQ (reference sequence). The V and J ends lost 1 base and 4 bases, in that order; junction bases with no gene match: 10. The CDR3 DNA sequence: TGTGCCAGCAGCTTAGAGGATTGGGGACTAGTCGCAGATACGCAGTATTTT. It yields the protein CASSLEDWGLVADTQYF.

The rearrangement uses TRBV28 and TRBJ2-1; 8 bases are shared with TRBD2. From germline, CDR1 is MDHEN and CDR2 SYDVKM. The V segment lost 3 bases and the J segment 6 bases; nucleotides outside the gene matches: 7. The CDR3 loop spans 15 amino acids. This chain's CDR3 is CASSLNREGPNEQFF. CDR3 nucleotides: TGTGCCAGCAGTTTGAATCGGGAGGGCCCCAATGAGCAGTTCTTC.

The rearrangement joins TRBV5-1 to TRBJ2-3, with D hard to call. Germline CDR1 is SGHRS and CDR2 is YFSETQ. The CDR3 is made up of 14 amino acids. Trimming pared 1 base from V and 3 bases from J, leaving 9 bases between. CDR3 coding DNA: TGCGCCAGCAGCTTGAGAGAGTCAACAGATACGCAGTATTTT. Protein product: CASSLRESTDTQYF.

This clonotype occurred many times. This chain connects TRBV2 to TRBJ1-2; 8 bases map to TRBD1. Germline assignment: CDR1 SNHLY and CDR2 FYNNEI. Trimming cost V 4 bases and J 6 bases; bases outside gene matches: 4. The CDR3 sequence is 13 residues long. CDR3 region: CASSGTGQDGYTF. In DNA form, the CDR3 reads TGTGCCAGCAGTGGGACAGGGCAGGATGGCTACACCTTC.

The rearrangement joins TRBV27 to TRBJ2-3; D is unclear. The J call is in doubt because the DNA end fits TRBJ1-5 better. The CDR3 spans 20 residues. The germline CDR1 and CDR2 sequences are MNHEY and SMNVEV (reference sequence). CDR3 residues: CASSLKAVGRKRVNRDTQHF. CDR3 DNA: TGTGCCAGCAGTTTAAAGGCGGTCGGGAGAAAGAGGGTCAATAGAGATACGCAGCATTTT.

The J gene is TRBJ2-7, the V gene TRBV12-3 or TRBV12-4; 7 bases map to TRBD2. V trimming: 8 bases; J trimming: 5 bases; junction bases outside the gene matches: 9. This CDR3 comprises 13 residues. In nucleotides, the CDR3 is TGTGCCAGCCGGACTAGTGGTATCCACGAGCAGTACTTC. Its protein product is CASRTSGIHEQYF.

CDR3 loop: CSVGDRTGPLHF. CDR3 nucleotide sequence: TGCAGCGTTGGGGACAGGACAGGGCCCCTCCACTTT. The rearrangement joins TRBV29-1 to TRBJ1-6; 8 positions agree with TRBD1. Germline V CDR1 and CDR2: SQVTM, ANQGSEA. This CDR3 contains 12 residues. Trimming removed 4 bases from V and 13 bases from J; junction bases left unmatched: 6.

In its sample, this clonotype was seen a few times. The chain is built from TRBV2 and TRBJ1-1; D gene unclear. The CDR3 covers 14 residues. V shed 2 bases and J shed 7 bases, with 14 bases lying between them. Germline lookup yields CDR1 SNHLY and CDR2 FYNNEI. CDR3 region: CASSERLSGREAFF. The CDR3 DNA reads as TGTGCCAGCAGTGAACGTCTTTCGGGCCGTGAAGCTTTCTTT.

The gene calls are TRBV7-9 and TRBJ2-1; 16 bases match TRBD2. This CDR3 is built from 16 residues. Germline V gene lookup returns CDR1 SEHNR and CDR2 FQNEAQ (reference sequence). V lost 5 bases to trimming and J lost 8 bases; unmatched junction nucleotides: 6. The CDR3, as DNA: TGTGCCAGCAGCGGGAGCGGGACTAGCGGGGGGGATGAGCAGTTCTTC. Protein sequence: CASSGSGTSGGDEQFF.

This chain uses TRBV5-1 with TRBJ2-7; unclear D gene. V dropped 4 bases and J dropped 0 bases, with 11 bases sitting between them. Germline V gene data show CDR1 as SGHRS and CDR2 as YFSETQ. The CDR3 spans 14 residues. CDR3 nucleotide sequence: TGCGCCAGCAGCGGACGTCCTGACTCCTACGAGCAGTACTTC. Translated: CASSGRPDSYEQYF.

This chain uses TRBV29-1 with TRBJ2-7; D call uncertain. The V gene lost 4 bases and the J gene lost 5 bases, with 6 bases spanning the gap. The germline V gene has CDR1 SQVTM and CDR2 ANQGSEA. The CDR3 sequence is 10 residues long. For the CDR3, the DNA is TGCAGCGTTGTTGTCGACGAGCAGTACTTC. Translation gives CSVVVDEQYF.

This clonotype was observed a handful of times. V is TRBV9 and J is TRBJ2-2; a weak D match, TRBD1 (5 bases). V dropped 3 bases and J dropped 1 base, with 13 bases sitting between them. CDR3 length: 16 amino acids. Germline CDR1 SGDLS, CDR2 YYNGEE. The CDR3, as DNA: TGTGCCAGCAGCGCGTTCAGTACAGGGAACACCGGGGAGCTGTTTTTT. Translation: CASSAFSTGNTGELFF.